Listed below are T cell receptor beta chains from one sample, sequenced in a study of human T cells and chemical hapten exposure. TCRdb reanalysed the RACE reads using MiXCR and keeps one entry per CDR3 protein. The table has 250,000 to 300,000 distinct CDR3 sequences, 7.5% to 9% seen once; the top ten hold approximately 1.2%. The sample in question was whole blood, obtained in connection with sensitization to the hapten diphenylcyclopropenone (DPC). The receptors were gathered from a man aged 18 to 35 with alopecia areata. Some clones in this sample may be carry-over from other donors' samples. The CDR3 runs from the conserved cysteine through the conserved F or W. A D gene is named only where the DNA matches it firmly. Size is stated for part of the rows, as once, few or many counts, or as a class when the clone is expanded.

>TRBJ1-4|TRBV4-1|few|NA
TGCGCCAGCAGCCAAGATGAAAGGCTGAAAACTAATGAAAAACTGTTTTTT
CASSQDERLKTNEKLFF
>TRBJ1-1|TRBV7-8|NA|TRBD1
TGTGCCAGCAGCCCGCGGACAGGGCCTGAAGCTTTCTTT
CASSPRTGPEAFF
>TRBJ2-7|TRBV6-5|NA|NA
TGTGCCAGCAGTTGGGGGGACGAGCAGTACTTC
CASSWGDEQYF
>TRBJ2-2|TRBV7-9|NA|TRBD1
TGTGCCAGCAGCGAGCCCAGGACAGGGGGCGCCGGGGAGCTGTTTTTT
CASSEPRTGGAGELFF
>TRBJ1-5|TRBV3-1|NA|TRBD1
TGTGCCAGCAGCCAGTTTCCGGGACAGGGGGCAAATCAGCCCCAGCATTTT
CASSQFPGQGANQPQHF
>TRBJ1-2|TRBV20-1|NA|NA
TGCAGTGCAAAACCAGGGGATATACTCTACACCTTC
CSAKPGDILYTF
>TRBJ2-7|TRBV29-1|few|TRBD1
TGCAGCGTTGAAGACCCCTCTGACAGGGCCTACGAGCAGTACTTC
CSVEDPSDRAYEQYF
>TRBJ2-3|TRBV10-3|NA|NA
TGTGCCATCACTTCGCAGGGTGGGACAGATACGCAGTATTTT
CAITSQGGTDTQYF
>TRBJ2-2|TRBV12-3/TRBV12-4|NA|NA
TGTGCCTGCGCTGGGAACCGGGGAAGCACCGGGGAGCTGTTTTTT
CACAGNRGSTGELFF
>TRBJ2-1|TRBV7-2|few|NA
TGTGCCAGCAGCTTAGATGCAGGGGAATACAATGAGCAGTTCTTC
CASSLDAGEYNEQFF
>TRBJ2-3|TRBV20-1|NA|NA
TGCAGTGCTAGCCCCAGCGCGGATACAGATACGCAGTATTTT
CSASPSADTDTQYF
>TRBJ1-6|TRBV6-5|few|NA
TGTGCCAGCAGTTACGGTGAAGATTCACCCCTCCACTTT
CASSYGEDSPLHF